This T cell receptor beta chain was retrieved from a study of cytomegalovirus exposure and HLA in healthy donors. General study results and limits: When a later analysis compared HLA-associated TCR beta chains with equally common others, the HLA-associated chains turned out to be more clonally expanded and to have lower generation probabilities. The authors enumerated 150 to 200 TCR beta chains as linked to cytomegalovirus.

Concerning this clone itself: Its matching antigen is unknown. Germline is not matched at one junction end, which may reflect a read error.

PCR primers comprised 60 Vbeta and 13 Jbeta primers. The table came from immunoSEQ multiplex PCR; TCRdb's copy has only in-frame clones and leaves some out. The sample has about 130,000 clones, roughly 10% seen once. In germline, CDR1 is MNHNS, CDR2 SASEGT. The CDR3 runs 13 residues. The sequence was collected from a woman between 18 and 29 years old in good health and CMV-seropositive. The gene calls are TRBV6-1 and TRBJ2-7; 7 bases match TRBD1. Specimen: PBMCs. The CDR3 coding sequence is TGTACCAGCAGTGATGGACAGGTTGGCGAGCAGTACTTC. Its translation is CTSSDGQVGEQYF.